Listed here are 19 T cell receptor beta chains from one sample, sequenced in a study of CD8+ T cells in alopecia areata. TCR sequencing used cDNA made by reverse transcription of extracted RNA. TCRdb keeps only in-frame clones here, not all; method: immunoSEQ multiplex PCR. The sample shows a few hundred thousand clones, about three fifths of them seen only once. The sample's treatment: oral pan-JAK inhibitor, 5-10 mg twice daily. Specimen: CD4+ T cells sorted from blood, collected around week 53, from a patient treated with tofacitinib. These receptors all stem from a human donor with alopecia areata.

This chain links TRBV27 with TRBJ1-6; 7 nucleotides agree with TRBD1. V dropped 5 bases and J dropped 7; count of bases not matched to a gene: 8. The CDR3 length is 15 residues. The V gene's germline CDR1 is MNHEY and CDR2 SMNVEV (reference sequence). The chain's CDR3 is CASSKGAGGNSPLHF. The CDR3 region has the DNA TGTGCCAGCAGTAAGGGGGCAGGAGGGAATTCACCCCTCCACTTT.

This clone was observed a single time. J is TRBJ2-5 and V is TRBV9; 7 nucleotides agree with TRBD2. V trimming: 0 bases; J trimming: 4 bases; junction bases outside the gene matches: 3. The CDR3 runs to 14 residues. Germline CDR1 is SGDLS and CDR2 is YYNGEE. CDR3 nucleotide sequence: TGTGCCAGCAGCGTAGGTCGCGGGGGAGAGACCCAGTACTTC. It encodes CASSVGRGGETQYF.

V usage is TRBV23-1 and J usage is TRBJ1-2; no definite D call. TRBV23-1 is annotated as an ORF whose role is uncertain. This CDR3 contains 13 residues. The germline V and J ends were trimmed by 1 base and 8 bases, with 11 bases remaining between them. In DNA, the CDR3 is TGCGCCAGCAGTCAATTTCTACGTCAGGGCTACACCTTC. Encoded protein: CASSQFLRQGYTF.

The table lists this clone with a count of one. Mismatch with germline at one junction end may stem from a read error. The V call is TRBV25-1, the J call TRBJ2-1; no reliable D call. The germline V gene encodes CDR1 MGHDK and CDR2 SYGVNS. This CDR3 is 14 amino acids long. The CDR3, as DNA: TGTGCCAGCAGTGAACTGGCATCCTCCAATGAGCAGTTCTTC. Translation: CASSELASSNEQFF.

This chain links TRBV6-1 with TRBJ1-6; TRBD1 agrees at 7 bases. The V gene's germline CDR1 is MNHNS and CDR2 SASEGT. The ends lost 11 bases at V and 7 bases at J; junction bases unmatched: 11. There are 14 residues in the CDR3. CDR3 sequence reads: CAAKTTGPNSPLHF. The CDR3 bases are TGTGCCGCCAAAACGACAGGGCCCAATTCACCCCTCCACTTT.

This clone was seen a handful of times. This chain's CDR3 is CASNNPGESEQFF. The CDR3 coding sequence is TGTGCCAGCAACAACCCGGGGGAGAGCGAGCAGTTCTTC. V is TRBV9 and J is TRBJ2-1; a possible D gene is TRBD2 (6 bases). CDR3 size: 13 residues. Trimming took off 6 bases at V and 10 bases at J, with 17 bases between the two ends. Per germline, CDR1 SGDLS and CDR2 YYNGEE.

V and J are TRBV4-1 and TRBJ2-5; 10 bases agree with TRBD2. Germline values: CDR1 MGHRA, CDR2 YSYEKL. CDR3 length: 17 amino acids. V was clipped by 0 bases and J by 3 bases; unmatched bases: 7. CDR3 sequence: CASSQDSWTSGEETQYF. The CDR3 DNA follows: TGCGCCAGCAGCCAAGATTCGTGGACTAGCGGAGAAGAGACCCAGTACTTC.

The sample holds a few counts of this clone. A much larger clone sits a single nucleotide away, making a read error possible. The chain has TRBV7-2 and TRBJ2-5; D gene ambiguous. The V and J ends lost 1 base and 3 bases respectively, with 3 bases between them. The CDR3 has 12 residues. Germline V CDR1 and CDR2: SGHTA, FQGNSA. CDR3 sequence reads: CASSLGEETQYF. In DNA, the CDR3 is TGTGCCAGCAGCTTAGGGGAAGAGACCCAGTACTTC.

V and J are TRBV7-2 and TRBJ2-5; the D call may be TRBD1 or TRBD2 (6 bases each). V lost 5 bases, J lost 2 bases, and 9 bases lay in between. CDR3 length: 13 amino acids. Germline values: CDR1 SGHTA, CDR2 FQGNSA. The CDR3 loop is CASSRGTQETQYF. CDR3 sequence (DNA): TGTGCCAGCAGCCGCGGGACACAAGAGACCCAGTACTTC.

There are a few counts of this clone. The V gene is TRBV7-2, the J gene TRBJ2-5; tentative D call: TRBD2 (6 bases). This CDR3 is 14 amino acids long. Germline lookup yields CDR1 SGHTA and CDR2 FQGNSA. V lost 4 bases and J lost 2, with 11 bases in between. In nucleotides, the CDR3 is TGTGCCAGCAGCTGGGGCGGGGCGCAAGAGACCCAGTACTTC. The encoded protein is CASSWGGAQETQYF.

The gene calls are TRBV6-5 and TRBJ2-1, with D possibly TRBD2 on 5 matching bases. Germline-derived CDR1 and CDR2 are MNHEY and SVGAGI. The CDR3 runs 12 residues. Trimming took 8 bases from V and 7 from J, leaving 12 bases between them. CDR3 sequence (DNA): TGTGCCAGCCGGACGACGGGGAATGAGCAGTTCTTC. Encoded protein: CASRTTGNEQFF.

This clone was seen a few times. The V gene is TRBV7-9, the J gene TRBJ2-2; no definite D call. V lost 6 bases and J lost 0, with 8 bases in between. Per germline, CDR1 SEHNR and CDR2 FQNEAQ (reference sequence). The CDR3 runs 14 residues. CDR3 amino acids: CASSFTANTGELFF. The CDR3 DNA is TGTGCCAGCAGTTTCACAGCGAACACCGGGGAGCTGTTTTTT.

This clone was counted a few times. The rearrangement uses TRBV29-1 and TRBJ2-5, with 11 positions matching TRBD1. The CDR3 contains 14 residues. V lost 6 bases to trimming and J lost 4 bases; unmatched junction nucleotides: 7. Germline V CDR1 and CDR2: SQVTM, ANQGSEA. CDR3 loop: CSVIRTGGLETQYF. CDR3 DNA: TGCAGCGTGATTCGGACAGGGGGCTTAGAGACCCAGTACTTC.

The chain has TRBV29-1 and TRBJ1-1, with unresolved D. The V and J ends lost 3 bases and 11 bases respectively, with 10 bases between them. CDR3 length: 10 residues. Germline CDR1 reads SQVTM; CDR2 reads ANQGSEA. CDR3 nucleotides: TGCAGCGTTGACCTTTTAGGGGCTTTCTTT. It is translated as CSVDLLGAFF. The full variable domain, in which reference TRBV29-1 and TRBJ1-1 provide the parts outside the CDR3, is SAVISQKPSRDICQRGTSLTIQCQVDSQVTMMFWYRQQPGQSLTLIATANQGSEATYESGFVIDKFPISRPNLTFSTLTVSNMSPEDSSIYLCSVDLLGAFFGQGTRLTVV.

The genes are TRBV30 and TRBJ2-3, with a weak D call TRBD1 (6 bases). With 4 bases removed from V and 0 bases from J, the gap between germline ends came to 11 bases. The CDR3 runs to 14 residues. In germline, CDR1 is GTSNPN, CDR2 SVGIG (reference sequence). The CDR3 is CAWNTGISTDTQYF. CDR3 nucleotide sequence: TGTGCCTGGAATACAGGGATAAGCACAGATACGCAGTATTTT.

This clone was recorded only once. This rearrangement joins TRBV9 to TRBJ1-5; no clear D gene. The V end was cut by 3 bases, the J end by 5 bases, with 15 bases between. Per the germline V gene, CDR1 is SGDLS and CDR2 is YYNGEE. The CDR3 contains 15 residues. Written as DNA, the CDR3 is TGTGCCAGCAGCGCCGTCGATCGACTGGATCAGCCCCAGCATTTT. Encoded protein: CASSAVDRLDQPQHF.

This chain joins TRBV6-5 and TRBJ1-1; D is ambiguous. The CDR3 sequence is 16 residues long. V lost 0 bases and J lost 4, with 15 bases in between. Germline V gives CDR1 MNHEY, CDR2 SVGAGI. The CDR3 coding sequence is TGTGCCAGCAGTTACTCCCCCAGACAATGGGGCACTGAAGCTTTCTTT. Translation: CASSYSPRQWGTEAFF.

V gene TRBV29-1 combines with J gene TRBJ1-3; D not certain. This CDR3 spans 15 amino acids. V lost 3 bases and J lost 0, with 12 bases in between. The germline V gene encodes CDR1 SQVTM and CDR2 ANQGSEA. The CDR3 bases are TGCAGCGTTGACAAGGTCCAGTCCTCTGGAAACACCATATATTTT. Protein product: CSVDKVQSSGNTIYF.

The V gene is TRBV29-1, the J gene TRBJ2-5, with D possibly matching TRBD1 (6 bases). The CDR3 totals 13 residues. Germline values: CDR1 SQVTM, CDR2 ANQGSEA. Trimming removed 4 bases from V and 0 bases from J, with 9 bases in between. The CDR3, as DNA: TGCAGCGTTGGGCAGGGGAACCAAGAGACCCAGTACTTC. Amino acid sequence: CSVGQGNQETQYF.